This TCR beta chain was captured in a study of cytomegalovirus exposure and HLA in healthy donors. Study conclusions and caveats: Most TCR sequences proved rare, with some public TCRs found in many donors.

This CDR3 has 14 amino acids. Germline assignment: CDR1 MNHEY and CDR2 SVGAGI. The V and J ends lost 2 bases and 4 bases, in that order; junction bases with no gene match: 3. This clone occurred a few times. Antigen unknown. With 60 Vbeta and 13 Jbeta primers, the PCR was carried out. Generated by immunoSEQ multiplex PCR, the TCRdb table keeps only in-frame clones and is missing some. The sample consists of around 100,000 clones, about three fifths of them appearing once. The chain couples TRBV6-5 to TRBJ2-7; 9 bases line up with TRBD1. This TCR was sampled from a man aged 25-45 years in good health and CMV-seronegative. The sequencing input was PBMCs. The CDR3 nucleotides read TGTGCCAGCAGTTACCGGACAGGGGCGTACGAGCAGTACTTC. As protein: CASSYRTGAYEQYF.